The 3 T cell receptor beta chains below all came from one sample that was sequenced in a study of blood T cell repertoires in COVID-19. Sequenced by immunoSEQ multiplex PCR; TCRdb stores in-frame clones only, minus some. The repertoire holds about 81,000 clones, with 85% to 90% as singletons. Source material: PBMCs or T cells enriched from blood (not recorded which). The receptors here all came from a woman between 45 and 65 years old with acute COVID-19.

The chain employs TRBV9 and TRBJ2-3, with a weak D call TRBD2 (6 bases). This CDR3 has 17 residues. V lost 4 bases to trimming and J lost 5 bases, with 23 bases between them. The germline V gene encodes CDR1 SGDLS and CDR2 YYNGEE. The CDR3 nucleotides read TGTGCCAGCAGCTCCCACGGGACTCCAAGTTCGGGAGATACGCAGTATTTT. Amino acids: CASSSHGTPSSGDTQYF.

The chain recombines TRBV1 with TRBJ2-1; the DNA was not used to check the table's D call, TRBD2. TRBV1 is deemed a pseudogene. The CDR3 loop spans 17 amino acids. The CDR3 DNA reads TGCACCAGCAGCCAAATAGGGGGGGCTAGCGGAATCAATGAGCAGTTCTTC. This encodes CTSSQIGGASGINEQFF.

The J gene is TRBJ2-3, the V gene TRBV11-3; tentative D call: TRBD1 (5 bases). CDR1 is SGHNT and CDR2 is YENEEA in the germline V gene. There are 13 residues in the CDR3. V was trimmed by 6 bases and J by 7 bases, leaving 14 bases between them. As DNA, the CDR3 is TGTGCCAGCAGTAGGGGCAGTATCAATACGCAGTATTTT. Its protein product is CASSRGSINTQYF.